This T cell receptor (beta chain) was obtained from a study of T cell responses to AZD1222 COVID-19 vaccine. Findings of the study overall: Just a handful of AZD1222 recipients tested seropositive at baseline.

Profiling relied on immunoSEQ multiplex PCR, and the TCRdb table lists in-frame clones only, not all of them. Of 80,000 to 100,000 clones listed, roughly 91% are singletons. Of note for this clone: As yet, its antigen is unknown.

The CDR3 covers 14 residues. Germline CDR1 is SGHRS and CDR2 is YFSETQ. V was trimmed by 5 bases and J by 1 base, leaving 13 bases between them. The V and J genes are TRBV5-1 and TRBJ2-7; D possibly corresponds to TRBD2 (5 bases). The source of this sequence is an adult in good health. This sample comprised peripheral blood, obtained on day 0 of AZD1222 vaccination. This chain's CDR3 is CASSHEAASYEQYF. The CDR3, as DNA: TGCGCCAGCAGTCACGAAGCGGCTTCCTACGAGCAGTACTTC.